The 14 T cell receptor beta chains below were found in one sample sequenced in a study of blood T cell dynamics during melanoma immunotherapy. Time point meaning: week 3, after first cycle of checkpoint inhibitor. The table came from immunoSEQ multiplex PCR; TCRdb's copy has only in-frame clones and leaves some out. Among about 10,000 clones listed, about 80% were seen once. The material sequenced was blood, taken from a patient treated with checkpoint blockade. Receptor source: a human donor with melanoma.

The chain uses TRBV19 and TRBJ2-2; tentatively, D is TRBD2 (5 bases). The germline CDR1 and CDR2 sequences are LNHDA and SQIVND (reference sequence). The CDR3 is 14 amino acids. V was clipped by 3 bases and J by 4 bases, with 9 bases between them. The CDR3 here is CASSIILATGELFF. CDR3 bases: TGTGCCAGTAGTATCATCCTAGCCACCGGGGAGCTGTTTTTT.

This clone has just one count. The CDR3 DNA reads as TGTGCCAGCAGAGACAGGGTGGCGAACACTGAAGCTTTCTTT. Translation: CASRDRVANTEAFF. This chain uses TRBV2 with TRBJ1-1; 7 bases line up with TRBD1. Germline-derived CDR1 and CDR2 are SNHLY and FYNNEI. The CDR3 sequence is 14 residues long. With 6 bases clipped from V and 1 base from J, the junction kept 5 bases outside the gene matches.

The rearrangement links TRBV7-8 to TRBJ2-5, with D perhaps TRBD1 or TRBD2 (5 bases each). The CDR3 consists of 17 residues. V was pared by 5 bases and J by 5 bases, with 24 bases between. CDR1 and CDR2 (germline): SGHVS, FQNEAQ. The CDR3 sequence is CASSGQRREGRRETQYF. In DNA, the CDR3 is TGTGCCAGCAGCGGTCAGAGGCGAGAGGGGAGAAGGGAGACCCAGTACTTC. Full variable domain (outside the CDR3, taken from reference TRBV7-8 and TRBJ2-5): GAGVSQSPRYKVAKRGQDVALRCDPISGHVSLFWYQQALGQGPEFLTYFQNEAQLDKSGLPSDRFFAERPEGSVSTLKIQRTQQEDSAVYLCASSGQRREGRRETQYFGPGTRLLVL.

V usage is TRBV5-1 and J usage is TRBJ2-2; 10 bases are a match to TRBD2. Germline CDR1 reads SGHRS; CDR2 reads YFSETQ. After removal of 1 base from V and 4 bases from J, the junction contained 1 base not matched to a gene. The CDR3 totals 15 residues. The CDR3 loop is CASSLTSGVTGELFF. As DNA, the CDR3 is TGCGCCAGCAGCTTGACTAGCGGGGTCACCGGGGAGCTGTTTTTT.

The CDR3 spells CASSSRDVYQPQHF. In nucleotides, the CDR3 is TGCGCCAGCAGTTCCCGGGACGTTTATCAGCCCCAGCATTTT. The rearrangement uses TRBV10-2 and TRBJ1-5; tentatively, D is TRBD1 (5 bases). CDR1 is WSHSY, CDR2 SAAADI, per germline. This CDR3 has 14 amino acids. V lost 5 bases to trimming and J lost 5 bases, with 13 bases between them.

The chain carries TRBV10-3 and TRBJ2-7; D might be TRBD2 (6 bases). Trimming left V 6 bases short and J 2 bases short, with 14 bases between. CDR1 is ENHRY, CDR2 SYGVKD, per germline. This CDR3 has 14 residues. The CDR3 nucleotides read TGTGCCATCAGCAGCCGGGACTTGACCTACGAGCAGTACTTC. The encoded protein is CAISSRDLTYEQYF.

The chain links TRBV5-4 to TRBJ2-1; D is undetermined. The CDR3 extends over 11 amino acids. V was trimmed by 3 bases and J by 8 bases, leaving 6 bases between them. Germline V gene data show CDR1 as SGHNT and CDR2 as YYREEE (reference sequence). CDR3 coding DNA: TGTGCCAGCAGCTCCGTGGATGAGCAGTTCTTC. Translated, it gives CASSSVDEQFF. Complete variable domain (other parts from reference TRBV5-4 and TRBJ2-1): ETGVTQSPTHLIKTRGQQVTLRCSSQSGHNTVSWYQQALGQGPQFIFQYYREEENGRGNFPPRFSGLQFPNYSSELNVNALELDDSALYLCASSSVDEQFFGPGTRLTVL.

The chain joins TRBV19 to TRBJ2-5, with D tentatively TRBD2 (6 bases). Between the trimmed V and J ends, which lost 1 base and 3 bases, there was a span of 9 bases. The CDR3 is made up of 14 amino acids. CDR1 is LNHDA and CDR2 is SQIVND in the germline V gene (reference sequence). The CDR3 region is CASSIVGGKETQYF. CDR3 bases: TGTGCCAGTAGTATAGTAGGCGGGAAAGAGACCCAGTACTTC. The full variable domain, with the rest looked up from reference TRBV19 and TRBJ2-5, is DGGITQSPKYLFRKEGQNVTLSCEQNLNHDAMYWYRQDPGQGLRLIYYSQIVNDFQKGDIAEGYSVSREKKESFPLTVTSAQKNPTAFYLCASSIVGGKETQYFGPGTRLLVL.

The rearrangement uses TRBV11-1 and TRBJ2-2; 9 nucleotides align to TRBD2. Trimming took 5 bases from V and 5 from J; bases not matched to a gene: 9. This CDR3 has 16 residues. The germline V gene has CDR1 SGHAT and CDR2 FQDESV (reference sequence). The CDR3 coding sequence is TGTGCCAGCAGCCCGCGGACTAGCGTAGGGACCGGGGAGCTGTTTTTT. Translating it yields CASSPRTSVGTGELFF.

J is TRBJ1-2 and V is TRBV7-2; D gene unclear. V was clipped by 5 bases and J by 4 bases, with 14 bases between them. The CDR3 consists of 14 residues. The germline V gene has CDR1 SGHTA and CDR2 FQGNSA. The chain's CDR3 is CASSPQLRGYGYTF. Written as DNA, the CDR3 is TGTGCCAGCAGCCCTCAATTGCGGGGCTATGGCTACACCTTC.

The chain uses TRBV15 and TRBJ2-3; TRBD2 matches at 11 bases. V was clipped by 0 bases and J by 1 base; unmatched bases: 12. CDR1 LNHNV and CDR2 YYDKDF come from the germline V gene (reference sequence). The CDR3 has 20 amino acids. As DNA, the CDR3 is TGTGCCACCAGCAGAGATTCTAGCGGGGGGAACCACCTGGGCACAGATACGCAGTATTTT. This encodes CATSRDSSGGNHLGTDTQYF.

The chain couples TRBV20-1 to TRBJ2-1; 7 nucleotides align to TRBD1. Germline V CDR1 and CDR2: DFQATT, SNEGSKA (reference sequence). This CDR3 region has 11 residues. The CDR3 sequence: CSVLQGNEQFF. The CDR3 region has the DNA TGCAGCGTATTACAGGGGAATGAGCAGTTCTTC.

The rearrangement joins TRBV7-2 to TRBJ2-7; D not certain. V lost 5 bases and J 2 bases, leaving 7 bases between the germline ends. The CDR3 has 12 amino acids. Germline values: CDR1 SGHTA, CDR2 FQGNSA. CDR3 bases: TGTGCCAGCAGCCTAAACACCTACGAGCAGTACTTC. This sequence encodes CASSLNTYEQYF.

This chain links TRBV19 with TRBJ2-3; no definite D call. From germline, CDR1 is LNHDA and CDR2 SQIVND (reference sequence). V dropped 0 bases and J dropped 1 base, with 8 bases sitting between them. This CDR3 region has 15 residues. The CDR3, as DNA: TGTGCCAGTAGTATAGATCGGCCGGGCACAGATACGCAGTATTTT. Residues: CASSIDRPGTDTQYF. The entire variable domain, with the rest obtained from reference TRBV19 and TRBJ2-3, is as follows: DGGITQSPKYLFRKEGQNVTLSCEQNLNHDAMYWYRQDPGQGLRLIYYSQIVNDFQKGDIAEGYSVSREKKESFPLTVTSAQKNPTAFYLCASSIDRPGTDTQYFGPGTRLTVL.